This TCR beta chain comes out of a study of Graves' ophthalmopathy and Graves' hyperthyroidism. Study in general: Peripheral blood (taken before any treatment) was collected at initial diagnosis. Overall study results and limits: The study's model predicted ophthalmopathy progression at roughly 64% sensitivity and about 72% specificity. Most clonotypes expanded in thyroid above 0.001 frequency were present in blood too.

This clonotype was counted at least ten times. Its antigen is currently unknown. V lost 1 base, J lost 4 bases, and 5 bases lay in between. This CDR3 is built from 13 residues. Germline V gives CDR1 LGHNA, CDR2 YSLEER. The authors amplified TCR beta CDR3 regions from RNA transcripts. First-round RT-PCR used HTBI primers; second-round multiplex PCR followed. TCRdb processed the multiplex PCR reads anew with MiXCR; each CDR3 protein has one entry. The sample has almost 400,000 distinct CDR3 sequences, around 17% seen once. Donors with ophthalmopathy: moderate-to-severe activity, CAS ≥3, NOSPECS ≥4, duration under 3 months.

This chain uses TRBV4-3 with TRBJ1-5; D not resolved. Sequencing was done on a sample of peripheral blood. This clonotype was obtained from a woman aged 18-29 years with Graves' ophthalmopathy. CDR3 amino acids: CASSQVENQPQHF. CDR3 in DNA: TGCGCCAGCAGCCAAGTGGAGAATCAGCCCCAGCATTTT.